Below are 26 T cell receptor beta chains sequenced from a single sample in a study of CD8 T cells in ankylosing spondylitis. One entry per CDR3 protein results from TCRdb running MiXCR on the 5' RACE reads. The data show 130,000 or so distinct CDR3 sequences, with approximately 6.8% seen just once and less than 15% held by the top ten. The specimen was blood, either unsorted or a sorted T cell fraction (not recorded which). The receptors derive from a male donor with ankylosing spondylitis or in good health (not recorded which).

This clonotype came up many times. The V call is TRBV13, the J call TRBJ2-5; D is uncertain. Germline values: CDR1 PRHDT, CDR2 FYEKMQ (reference sequence). CDR3 length: 14 amino acids. The germline V and J ends were trimmed by 3 bases and 4 bases, with 12 bases remaining between them. CDR3 protein: CASSFFRVGETQYF. The DNA of the CDR3 is TGTGCCAGCAGCTTTTTCCGGGTAGGAGAGACCCAGTACTTC. The whole variable domain, remainder taken from reference TRBV13 and TRBJ2-5, is AAGVIQSPRHLIKEKRETATLKCYPIPRHDTVYWYQQGPGQDPQFLISFYEKMQSDKGSIPDRFSAQQFSDYHSELNMSSLELGDSALYFCASSFFRVGETQYFGPGTRLLVL.

This clonotype occurred many times. This chain uses TRBV28 with TRBJ2-7; D may be TRBD1 (5 bases). V was pared by 7 bases and J by 3 bases, with 7 bases between. The CDR3 sequence is 11 residues long. Germline V gene lookup returns CDR1 MDHEN and CDR2 SYDVKM. The CDR3 DNA reads TGTGCCAGCATCAGGGACTACGAGCAGTACTTC. This translates into CASIRDYEQYF. The entire variable domain, with the rest obtained from reference TRBV28 and TRBJ2-7, is as follows: DVKVTQSSRYLVKRTGEKVFLECVQDMDHENMFWYRQDPGLGLRLIYFSYDVKMKEKGDIPEGYSVSREKKERFSLILESASTNQTSMYLCASIRDYEQYFGPGTRLTVT.

This clonotype was detected ten times or more. This sequence joins TRBV6-5 and TRBJ2-1; D is possibly TRBD1 (6 bases). Trimming cost V 4 bases and J 0 bases, with 10 bases left between them. This CDR3 is built from 15 residues. Germline V gene data show CDR1 as MNHEY and CDR2 as SVGAGI. CDR3 in amino acids: CASSSDSSSYNEQFF. The CDR3, as DNA: TGTGCCAGCAGTTCGGACAGCAGCTCCTACAATGAGCAGTTCTTC.

This clonotype was detected many times. The chain employs TRBV7-3 and TRBJ2-2, with TRBD2 matching over 9 bases. Germline V gene sequence: CDR1 SGHTA, CDR2 FQGTGA. V lost 1 base and J lost 0; bases outside the gene matches: 3. CDR3 size: 17 residues. CDR3 sequence reads: CASSLNIAGANTGELFF. CDR3 nucleotides: TGTGCCAGCAGCTTAAATATAGCGGGAGCGAACACCGGGGAGCTGTTTTTT.

This clonotype was detected a few times. The chain carries TRBV20-1 and TRBJ1-5; D unclear. The V gene lost 1 base and the J gene lost 3 bases, with 13 bases spanning the gap. Looked up from germline, CDR1 is DFQATT and CDR2 is SNEGSKA (reference sequence). This CDR3 spans 15 amino acids. The CDR3 DNA is TGCAGTGCTAGAGCCACGGGCCAGGCCAATCAGCCCCAGCATTTT. This codes for CSARATGQANQPQHF.

The sample holds a few counts of this clonotype. The chain links TRBV20-1 to TRBJ1-1; no definite D call. CDR3 length equals 13 residues. Per germline, CDR1 DFQATT and CDR2 SNEGSKA (reference sequence). Trimming left V 3 bases short and J 8 bases short, with 16 bases between. This CDR3 is CSARPDLAKEAFF. The CDR3 DNA reads as TGCAGTGCTAGGCCGGACCTGGCTAAAGAAGCTTTCTTT.

This clonotype has at least ten counts. The chain combines TRBV28 with TRBJ2-6; D not certain. CDR1 is MDHEN, CDR2 SYDVKM, per germline. V was shortened by 5 bases and J by 2 bases, with 10 bases between the two germline ends. This CDR3 is 15 amino acids long. CDR3 DNA sequence: TGTGCCAGCAGTCCTGGGTCACCTGGGGCCAACGTCCTGACTTTC. It yields the protein CASSPGSPGANVLTF.

In its sample, this clonotype was seen a few times. V usage is TRBV20-1 and J usage is TRBJ2-7; D uncertain. The CDR3 consists of 12 residues. Deletions cut 5 bases from V and 4 bases from J, with 12 bases between. Germline-derived CDR1 and CDR2 are DFQATT and SNEGSKA (reference sequence). The CDR3 spells CSAGSAKYEQYF. CDR3 DNA: TGCAGTGCTGGCTCAGCGAAGTACGAGCAGTACTTC.

Many counts were recorded for this clonotype. The chain links TRBV27 to TRBJ2-1; TRBD1 might be the D (5 bases). CDR1 is MNHEY, CDR2 SMNVEV, per germline (reference sequence). There are 16 residues in the CDR3. Trimming pared 4 bases from V and 4 bases from J, leaving 17 bases between. DNA for the CDR3: TGTGCCAGCAGTTGGTTTGGGGCCAATATATACAATGAGCAGTTCTTC. It translates to CASSWFGANIYNEQFF.

This clonotype has at least ten counts. The chain couples TRBV20-1 to TRBJ2-1; TRBD2 matches at 13 bases. Trimming cost V 6 bases and J 7 bases; bases outside gene matches: 9. From germline, CDR1 is DFQATT and CDR2 SNEGSKA (reference sequence). The CDR3 is 15 amino acids. The CDR3 DNA reads TGCAGTGCCCCGGGACTAGCGGGGCTAGGGAATGAGCAGTTCTTC. This codes for CSAPGLAGLGNEQFF.

This clonotype was seen repeatedly, ten times or more. The gene calls are TRBV7-9 and TRBJ1-6; TRBD1 is a possible D gene (6 bases). Trimming shortened V by 9 bases and J by 6 bases, and 12 bases separated the two germline ends. CDR1 and CDR2 (germline): SEHNR, FQNEAQ (reference sequence). This CDR3 has 13 amino acids. In DNA form, the CDR3 reads TGTGCCAGTCGGGGGCAGACTAATTCACCCCTCCACTTT. Its protein is CASRGQTNSPLHF.

Ten or more counts support this clonotype. This chain connects TRBV28 to TRBJ2-7; D is unclear. V was clipped by 7 bases and J by 4 bases, with 17 bases between them. The CDR3 is 14 amino acids. Germline V gives CDR1 MDHEN, CDR2 SYDVKM. Written as DNA, the CDR3 is TGTGCCAGCACCCCGGTAGGTTCTCAGTACGAGCAGTACTTC. Its translation: CASTPVGSQYEQYF.

At least ten counts were recorded for this clonotype. The chain links TRBV15 to TRBJ1-4; 10 bases line up with TRBD1. The CDR3 has 16 residues. V gave up 3 bases and J gave up 4 bases; unmatched junction bases: 5. Looked up from germline, CDR1 is LNHNV and CDR2 is YYDKDF (reference sequence). CDR3 region: CATSRGTGEFNEKLFF. The CDR3 nucleotides are TGTGCCACCAGCAGGGGGACAGGGGAATTTAATGAAAAACTGTTTTTT.

This clonotype was detected ten times or more. The V and J genes are TRBV7-9 and TRBJ2-7; D uncertain. CDR1 is SEHNR and CDR2 is FQNEAQ in the germline V gene (reference sequence). The CDR3 totals 12 residues. The germline V and J ends were trimmed by 3 bases and 3 bases, with 6 bases remaining between them. This CDR3 is CASSFSDYEQYF. CDR3 in DNA: TGTGCCAGCAGCTTTTCGGACTACGAGCAGTACTTC. Full variable domain (missing parts from reference TRBV7-9 and TRBJ2-7): DTGVSQNPRHKITKRGQNVTFRCDPISEHNRLYWYRQTLGQGPEFLTYFQNEAQLEKSRLLSDRFSAERPKGSFSTLEIQRTEQGDSAMYLCASSFSDYEQYFGPGTRLTVT.

This clonotype was seen ten or more times. The chain carries TRBV5-1 and TRBJ2-5, with TRBD1 identical over 7 bases. This CDR3 region has 15 residues. With V trimmed by 4 bases and J by 2 bases, 8 bases remained unmatched. Germline V gene data show CDR1 as SGHRS and CDR2 as YFSETQ. The CDR3 loop is CASSPRDREQETQYF. As DNA, the CDR3 is TGCGCCAGCAGCCCAAGGGACAGAGAGCAAGAGACCCAGTACTTC.

This clonotype was seen at least ten times. The genes are TRBV5-1 and TRBJ2-3; D might be TRBD2 (6 bases). There are 16 residues in the CDR3. Germline CDR1 and CDR2: SGHRS and YFSETQ. Trimming cost V 0 bases and J 1 base, with 12 bases left between them. This CDR3 is CASSLAAGPRTDTQYF. In DNA, the CDR3 is TGCGCCAGCAGCTTGGCCGCGGGACCGCGCACAGATACGCAGTATTTT.

This clonotype was recorded many times. The chain is built from TRBV7-2 and TRBJ2-7; D uncertain. The CDR3 extends over 13 amino acids. Trimming took 1 base from V and 3 from J, leaving 7 bases between them. Germline values: CDR1 SGHTA, CDR2 FQGNSA. In DNA form, the CDR3 reads TGTGCCAGCAGCTTAGGGGTACGCTACGAGCAGTACTTC. It specifies CASSLGVRYEQYF.

This clonotype came up many times. The chain links TRBV7-8 to TRBJ2-2; the D gene is possibly TRBD1 (6 bases). V was shortened by 4 bases and J by 5 bases, with 14 bases between the two germline ends. This CDR3 spans 15 amino acids. Germline CDR1 SGHVS, CDR2 FQNEAQ. The CDR3 nucleotides are TGTGCCAGCAGCTACCGAGGGGGAAGGACCGGGGAGCTGTTTTTT. Translation: CASSYRGGRTGELFF.

This clonotype was found many times. The chain uses TRBV27 and TRBJ2-3; maybe TRBD2 (5 bases). Germline values: CDR1 MNHEY, CDR2 SMNVEV (reference sequence). The V gene lost 3 bases and the J gene lost 0 bases, with 16 bases spanning the gap. This CDR3 comprises 17 residues. The CDR3: CASSLVLATLSTDTQYF. The CDR3 DNA reads as TGTGCCAGCAGTTTGGTGCTAGCTACCCTTAGCACAGATACGCAGTATTTT.

At least ten counts were recorded for this clonotype. The gene calls are TRBV20-1 and TRBJ1-1, with 7 bases lining up with TRBD1. This CDR3 region has 19 residues. Germline V gene lookup returns CDR1 DFQATT and CDR2 SNEGSKA (reference sequence). The J segment lost 0 bases and the V segment lost 0 bases, leaving 16 bases of the junction unmatched. CDR3 loop: CSARDGGRQGIVMNTEAFF. For the CDR3, the DNA is TGCAGTGCTAGAGATGGAGGGAGACAGGGAATAGTCATGAACACTGAAGCTTTCTTT.

This clonotype was recorded at least ten times. V usage is TRBV7-9 and J usage is TRBJ1-1; 7 bases agree with TRBD1. The CDR3 runs to 13 residues. The V gene's germline CDR1 is SEHNR and CDR2 FQNEAQ (reference sequence). V trimming: 4 bases; J trimming: 11 bases; junction bases outside the gene matches: 10. The CDR3 bases are TGTGCCAGCAGCTCTCCGAACAGGGGCAGGGCTTTCTTT. Amino acids: CASSSPNRGRAFF.

This clonotype was seen a few times. This sequence joins TRBV29-1 and TRBJ2-3; no firm D call. The germline V gene has CDR1 SQVTM and CDR2 ANQGSEA. V gave up 2 bases and J gave up 1 base, with 4 bases separating them. The CDR3 consists of 12 residues. The CDR3 protein is CSVESRTDTQYF. The CDR3 DNA reads TGCAGCGTTGAATCTCGCACAGATACGCAGTATTTT.

The CDR3 nucleotides are TGTGCCAGCAGCAGGACTAGCGGGTACTTCACCGGGGAGCTGTTTTTT. It translates to CASSRTSGYFTGELFF. V gene TRBV12-3 or TRBV12-4 combines with J gene TRBJ2-2, with 11 nucleotides matching TRBD2. Trimming at V came to 6 bases and at J to 4 bases, leaving 7 bases not matched to a gene. This CDR3 is built from 16 residues.

This clonotype was seen many times. J is TRBJ2-2 and V is TRBV3-1, with 8 bases matching TRBD2. This CDR3 spans 15 amino acids. Germline V CDR1 and CDR2: LGHDT, YNNKEL (reference sequence). Losses at the gene ends were 3 bases for V and 7 bases for J; bases not matched to a gene: 7. CDR3 loop: CASSQNGLAIGELFF. The CDR3 DNA follows: TGTGCCAGCAGCCAGAATGGACTAGCTATCGGGGAGCTGTTTTTT.

In this sample, this clonotype turned up many times. V is TRBV7-3 and J is TRBJ2-3, with D maybe TRBD2 (7 bases). This CDR3 region has 15 residues. Deletions cut 5 bases from V and 3 bases from J, with 15 bases between. Germline V gene data show CDR1 as SGHTA and CDR2 as FQGTGA. CDR3 protein: CASSPLGGVTDTQYF. CDR3 nucleotide sequence: TGTGCCAGCAGCCCGTTAGGGGGGGTAACAGATACGCAGTATTTT.

This chain joins TRBV7-3 and TRBJ2-5; D is possibly TRBD2 (6 bases). The germline gives CDR1 SGHTA, CDR2 FQGTGA. V lost 5 bases to trimming and J lost 2 bases, with 18 bases between them. There are 16 residues in the CDR3. The CDR3 here is CASSASLAYSQETQYF. The CDR3 DNA follows: TGTGCCAGCAGCGCCAGTCTAGCGTACTCGCAAGAGACCCAGTACTTC.